Each of the 14 T cell receptor beta chains below was sequenced from the same sample in a study of spatial heterogeneity in lung cancer (dated by TCRdb to between 2017 and 2020). Preparation of the library involved 5' RACE. Sequencing was performed on a NextSeq 500. TCRdb cleaned the public reads at Q25 with fastp, built clones with MiXCR and kept in-frame beta chains. Entries that share a CDR3 protein sequence are merged under the most common genes and DNA. The table for this sample lists some 100,000 distinct CDR3 sequences; 9.5% to 15% of them were counted only once. The ten top clones hold over 40% of the sample. The sample's time point label, decoded: sample taken at primary tumor resection. The sample here was PBMCs, taken at surgery. The receptor set was obtained from a male donor with early-stage non-small cell lung cancer.

This clonotype was detected many times. One end of the junction is discordant with germline, which a read error may explain. The chain has TRBV10-3 and TRBJ2-3; TRBD2 matches 8 bases. CDR1 is ENHRY and CDR2 is SYGVKD in the germline V gene. The CDR3 loop spans 18 amino acids. The CDR3 DNA reads as TGTGCCACCAGTCGGAGGGGTGCGGGGGGCCAAAGCACAGATACGCAGTATTTT. This encodes CATSRRGAGGQSTDTQYF.

This clonotype was counted between two and nine times. V and J are TRBV7-2 and TRBJ2-4; TRBD1 or TRBD2 may be the D gene (5 bases each). The CDR3 consists of 12 residues. V was clipped by 0 bases and J by 12 bases, with 9 bases between them. The germline gives CDR1 SGHTA, CDR2 FQGNSA. For the CDR3, the DNA is TGTGCCAGCAGCTTAGCGGGGACCAATCAGTACTTC. Protein product: CASSLAGTNQYF.

This clonotype was detected a few times. CDR3 amino acids: CASSQTGGPSYEQYF. In DNA, the CDR3 is TGTGCCAGCAGCCAAACAGGGGGCCCTTCCTACGAGCAGTACTTC. This rearrangement joins TRBV27 to TRBJ2-7, with 9 bases fitting TRBD1. Germline values: CDR1 MNHEY, CDR2 SMNVEV (reference sequence). This CDR3 contains 15 residues. Losses at the gene ends were 6 bases for V and 1 base for J; bases not matched to a gene: 7.

The CDR3 reads CASSQGARANTGELFF. The CDR3 DNA reads TGTGCCAGCAGTCAAGGGGCCAGGGCGAACACCGGGGAGCTGTTTTTT. V gene TRBV28 combines with J gene TRBJ2-2; D is perhaps TRBD1 (5 bases). The CDR3 loop spans 16 amino acids. With 5 bases removed from V and 0 bases from J, the gap between germline ends came to 13 bases. Germline values: CDR1 MDHEN, CDR2 SYDVKM.

There are many counts of this clonotype. The chain has TRBV20-1 and TRBJ1-2; 8 bases are shared with TRBD1. Germline CDR1 and CDR2: DFQATT and SNEGSKA (reference sequence). V was pared by 6 bases and J by 6 bases, with 12 bases of the junction left unmatched. This CDR3 has 14 residues. CDR3 DNA: TGCAGTGCCACGGGACAGGCACTTAGGGATGGCTACACCTTC. Translating gives CSATGQALRDGYTF.

This clonotype has only a few counts. V and J are TRBV5-1 and TRBJ1-4; D might be TRBD1 (6 bases). In germline, CDR1 is SGHRS, CDR2 YFSETQ. This CDR3 region has 14 residues. The V gene lost 0 bases and the J gene lost 7 bases, with 10 bases spanning the gap. CDR3: CASSLGQVGEKLFF. The CDR3 nucleotides are TGCGCCAGCAGCTTGGGACAGGTTGGTGAAAAACTGTTTTTT.

The chain is built from TRBV7-2 and TRBJ2-5, with TRBD2 identical over 9 bases. Germline values: CDR1 SGHTA, CDR2 FQGNSA. The CDR3 has 14 residues. V trimming: 5 bases; J trimming: 5 bases; junction bases outside the gene matches: 6. The CDR3 region is CASSLSGRGETQYF. In nucleotides, the CDR3 is TGTGCCAGCAGCCTTAGCGGGAGAGGGGAGACCCAGTACTTC.

This clonotype was detected ten times or more. The J gene is TRBJ2-7, the V gene TRBV4-2, with TRBD2 matching over 9 bases. The CDR3 is 14 residues long. Germline V CDR1 and CDR2: LGHNA, YNFKEQ. J lost 3 bases, V lost 5 bases, and 5 bases had no gene match. In DNA form, the CDR3 reads TGTGCCAGCAGCTCCCAGCGGGAGGACTACGAGCAGTACTTC. Amino acid sequence: CASSSQREDYEQYF.

This clonotype came up many times. The V call is TRBV29-1, the J call TRBJ1-6; D perhaps matches TRBD1 (6 bases). V lost 8 bases to trimming and J lost 4 bases, with 12 bases between them. The CDR3 consists of 13 residues. CDR1 is SQVTM and CDR2 is ANQGSEA in the germline V gene. In DNA form, the CDR3 reads TGCAGCATACGACAGGCTTATAATTCACCCCTCCACTTT. Its translation: CSIRQAYNSPLHF.

The chain combines TRBV9 with TRBJ2-3; D is unclear. Deletions cut 3 bases from V and 6 bases from J, with 14 bases between. Germline CDR1 and CDR2: SGDLS and YYNGEE. This CDR3 spans 14 amino acids. The CDR3 spells CASSATLSADTQYF. The CDR3 DNA reads as TGTGCCAGCAGCGCTACCCTTTCGGCGGATACGCAGTATTTT.

This chain links TRBV7-9 with TRBJ2-7; TRBD1 matches 7 bases. The CDR3 covers 14 residues. Germline assignment: CDR1 SEHNR and CDR2 FQNEAQ (reference sequence). V lost 2 bases and J lost 1; bases outside the gene matches: 2. Here the CDR3 reads CASSLRTGSYEQYF. The CDR3 DNA sequence: TGTGCCAGCAGCTTAAGGACAGGTTCCTACGAGCAGTACTTC.

CDR3 loop: CASSRQANEQFF. Here the CDR3 DNA reads TGTGCCAGCAGCCGACAGGCCAATGAGCAGTTCTTC. J is TRBJ2-1 and V is TRBV12-3 or TRBV12-4, with a possible D match to TRBD1 (6 bases). Trimming cost V 6 bases and J 6 bases, with 9 bases left between them. The CDR3 loop spans 12 amino acids.

V and J are TRBV28 and TRBJ2-7; the D is unclear. Trimming cost V 8 bases and J 1 base, with 12 bases left between them. CDR3 size: 13 residues. Germline V gene sequence: CDR1 MDHEN, CDR2 SYDVKM. The CDR3 bases are TGTGCCAGCGCTGAGTCCGGGTCCTACGAGCAGTACTTC. It translates to CASAESGSYEQYF.

The rearrangement links TRBV12-3 or TRBV12-4 to TRBJ2-3; no definite D call. CDR3 length equals 15 residues. Trimming removed 4 bases at V and 2 bases at J, with 13 bases between. CDR3 loop: CASSWQRTLTDTQYF. The DNA for the CDR3 is TGTGCCAGCAGTTGGCAGCGAACCCTCACAGATACGCAGTATTTT.